The TCR beta chain under discussion was sequenced for a study of radiotherapy plus CTLA-4 blockade in lung cancer. General observations from the study: Early clonal dynamics of blood T cells, together with interferon-beta, were reported as the best response predictor. The study found tumor-derived TCR clones expanded in blood after radiotherapy plus ipilimumab.

On this clone: Antigen specificity is unknown.

Assay: immunoSEQ multiplex PCR; the TCRdb copy retains only in-frame clones and omits some. The sample has approximately 94,000 clones, roughly 80% seen once. Deletions cut 6 bases from V and 6 bases from J, with 18 bases between. Germline-derived CDR1 and CDR2 are SNHLY and FYNNEI. The CDR3 is 14 amino acids. This clonotype was sampled from a human donor with non-small cell lung cancer that progressed on radiotherapy plus ipilimumab. The sequenced sample was peripheral blood, obtained from a patient treated with radiotherapy plus ipilimumab. The rearrangement joins TRBV2 to TRBJ2-7; D is perhaps TRBD1 (5 bases). CDR3 coding DNA: TGTGCCAGCAGACAGCCCCAGTGGGGCTTCGAGCAGTACTTC. Translating it yields CASRQPQWGFEQYF.